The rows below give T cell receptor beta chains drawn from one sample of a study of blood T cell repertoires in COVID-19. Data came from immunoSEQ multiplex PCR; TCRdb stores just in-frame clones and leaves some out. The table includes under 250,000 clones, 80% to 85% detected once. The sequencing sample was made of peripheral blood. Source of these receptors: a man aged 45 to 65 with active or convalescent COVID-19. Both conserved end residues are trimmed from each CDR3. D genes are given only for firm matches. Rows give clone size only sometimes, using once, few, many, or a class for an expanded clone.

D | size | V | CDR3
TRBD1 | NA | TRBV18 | ASSPPGTVMNTEAF
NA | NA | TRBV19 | ASSMTGASNQPQH
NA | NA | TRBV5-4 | ASSPDPTGNTEAF
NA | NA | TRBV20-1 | SASNSYEQY
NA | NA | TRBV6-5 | ASSYSSIASYGYT
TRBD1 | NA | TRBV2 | ASSRDRRETQY
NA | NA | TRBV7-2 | ASSPLPGSEQF
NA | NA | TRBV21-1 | ASSNETGATFQETQY
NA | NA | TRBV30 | AWSLGEVYRDGYT
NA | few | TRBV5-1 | ASSLVAGPDTEAF
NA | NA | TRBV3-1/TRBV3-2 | ASSLYNEQF
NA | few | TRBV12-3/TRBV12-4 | ASSVRVDQPQH
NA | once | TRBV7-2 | ASSLASGGLSVEAF
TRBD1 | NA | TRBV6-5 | ASSPGQEWDYGYT
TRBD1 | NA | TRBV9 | ASRTGDNSPLH
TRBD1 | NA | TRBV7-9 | ASSLPRDRGPYNEQF
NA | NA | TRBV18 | ASSPSTGQNTEAF
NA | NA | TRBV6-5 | ASRGSLNTEAF
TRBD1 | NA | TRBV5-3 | ARSHLNKVSGTGTYEQY
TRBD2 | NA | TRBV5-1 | ASSAGLAGYEQF
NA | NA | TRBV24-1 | ATCGGGGKNEQF
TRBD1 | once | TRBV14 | ASSHAGTGVFRGTDTQY
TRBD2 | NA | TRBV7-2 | ASSLRWGGSYNEQF
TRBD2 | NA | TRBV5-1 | ASTPAGGPETQY
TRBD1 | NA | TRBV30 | ASDRGKLPAGNTIY
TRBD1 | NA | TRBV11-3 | ASSNRGLDGYT
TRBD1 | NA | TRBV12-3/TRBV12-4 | ASSRQGGQPQH
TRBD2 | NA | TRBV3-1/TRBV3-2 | ASSQARPGGAVDEQF
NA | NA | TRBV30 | AWSSDSLTDTQY
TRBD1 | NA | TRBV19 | ASSMDRNQPQH
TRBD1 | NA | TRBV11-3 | ASSLAGQVVSGELF
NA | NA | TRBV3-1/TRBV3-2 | ASSGGTYGYT
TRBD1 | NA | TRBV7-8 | ASSLWDRVTGELF
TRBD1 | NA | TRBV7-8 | ASSQGQGRSNQPQH
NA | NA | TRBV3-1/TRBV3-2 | ASSPYTGELF
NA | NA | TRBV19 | ASNQGLNTGELF
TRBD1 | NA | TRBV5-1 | ASSQGGETYGYT
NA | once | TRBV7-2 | ASSLAGRGGSPLH
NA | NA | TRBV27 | ASSFGAGGTDTQY
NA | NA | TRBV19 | ASSMGGAYQPQH
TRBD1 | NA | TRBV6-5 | ASRQGLNNSPLH
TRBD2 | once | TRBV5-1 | ASSLRGDGTGELF
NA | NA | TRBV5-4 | ASSLAPQGRNSPLH
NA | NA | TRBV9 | ASSPQQGRNEKLF
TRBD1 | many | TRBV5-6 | ASSLFGDRADEQF
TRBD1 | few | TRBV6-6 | ASSPPGQVASPLH
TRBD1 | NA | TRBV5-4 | ASSLGQGNTYGYT
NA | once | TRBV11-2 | ASSLTGTNEKLF
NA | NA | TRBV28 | ATSPSGGFGYNEQF
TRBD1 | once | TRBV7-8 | ASSLGRGRTEAF
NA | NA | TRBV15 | ATSRDSARNYGYT
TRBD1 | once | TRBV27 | ASSLQDRDNNEQF
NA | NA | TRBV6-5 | ASGRQRPREQY